A selection of T cell receptor beta chains follows, all from one sample in a study of blood T cell repertoires in COVID-19. TCRdb keeps only in-frame clones here, not all; method: immunoSEQ multiplex PCR. The data contain some 150,000 clones, 80% to 85% of them seen just once; the ten biggest clones take up approximately 2.5%. Input material: peripheral blood. Every receptor here comes from a human donor with acute or convalescent COVID-19. The donor label of this sample is uncertain. Both conserved end residues are part of each CDR3. The order of the fields is J gene, V gene, D gene, clone size, CDR3 protein, CDR3 DNA. A D gene is named only where the DNA matches it firmly. Some rows mark clone size as missing; the rest say once, few, many or name a class of expanded clone.

TRBJ2-7 | TRBV9 | TRBD2 | - | CASSVALGGAPYEQYF | TGTGCCAGCAGCGTAGCATTGGGAGGGGCCCCCTACGAGCAGTACTTC
TRBJ2-1 | TRBV11-2 | TRBD2 | - | CASSFSSSGDFYNEQFF | TGTGCCAGCAGCTTTTCCTCTAGCGGTGATTTTTACAATGAGCAGTTCTTC
TRBJ1-2 | TRBV6-6 | - | - | CASSYEGRGYTF | TGTGCCAGCAGTTACGAGGGTAGAGGCTACACCTTC
TRBJ2-1 | TRBV9 | - | once | CASSSRLDSYNEQFF | TGTGCCAGCAGCTCGCGACTAGACTCCTACAATGAGCAGTTCTTC
TRBJ2-5 | TRBV14 | - | - | CASSQVGGGLQETQYF | TGTGCCAGCAGCCAGGTGGGCGGGGGCCTACAAGAGACCCAGTACTTC
TRBJ2-4 | TRBV2 | TRBD1 | - | CASTLTGSSKNIQYF | TGTGCCAGCACCTTGACAGGGTCTAGCAAAAACATTCAGTACTTC
TRBJ1-2 | TRBV7-8 | - | - | CASSERFHGYTF | TGTGCCAGCAGTGAACGGTTCCATGGCTACACCTTC
TRBJ1-2 | TRBV2 | TRBD1 | - | CASSEDRGGYTF | TGTGCCAGCAGTGAAGACAGGGGTGGCTACACCTTC
TRBJ1-3 | TRBV7-2 | TRBD1 | - | CASSLGGQGENTIYF | TGTGCCAGCAGCTTAGGCGGACAGGGGGAAAACACCATATATTTT
TRBJ2-4 | TRBV2 | - | - | CASTRDEDIQYF | TGTGCCAGCACGCGGGATGAGGACATTCAGTACTTC
TRBJ2-7 | TRBV7-8 | TRBD2 | - | CASSSLGGLAGARHEQYF | TGTGCCAGCAGCTCTCTAGGGGGACTAGCGGGAGCCAGGCACGAGCAGTACTTC
TRBJ1-4 | TRBV30 | - | - | CAWALGGAREKLFF | TGTGCCTGGGCCCTTGGGGGGGCAAGGGAAAAACTGTTTTTT
TRBJ1-1 | TRBV28 | TRBD1 | - | CATIRDRGAAEAFF | TGTGCCACCATCCGGGACAGGGGGGCCGCTGAAGCTTTCTTT
TRBJ1-5 | TRBV28 | - | - | CASSLGGIYSNQPQHF | TGTGCCAGCAGTTTGGGGGGTATCTATAGCAATCAGCCCCAGCATTTT
TRBJ2-7 | TRBV11-2 | TRBD1 | - | CASSLGTGSSYEQYF | TGTGCCAGCAGCCTGGGGACAGGGAGCTCCTACGAGCAGTACTTC
TRBJ2-1 | TRBV4-2 | TRBD2 | - | CASTRIAGGIGSNEQFF | TGTGCCAGCACCCGGATAGCGGGAGGGATAGGATCTAATGAGCAGTTCTTC
TRBJ1-5 | TRBV19 | - | - | CASSIGTAAQPQHF | TGTGCCAGTAGTATAGGGACAGCCGCACAGCCCCAGCATTTT
TRBJ2-7 | TRBV19 | TRBD2 | - | CASSIEAGSYEQYF | TGTGCCAGTAGTATAGAAGCGGGATCCTACGAGCAGTACTTC
TRBJ1-5 | TRBV2 | - | - | CASSEGGQEDQPQHF | TGTGCCAGCAGCGAAGGCGGTCAGGAGGATCAGCCCCAGCATTTT
TRBJ2-3 | TRBV29-1 | - | - | CSGRQDPDTQYF | TGCAGCGGAAGACAGGACCCAGATACGCAGTATTTT
TRBJ2-7 | TRBV6-2/TRBV6-3 | TRBD2 | - | CASSYFGLAGGNYEQYF | TGTGCCAGCAGTTACTTCGGACTAGCGGGAGGGAATTACGAGCAGTACTTC
TRBJ1-3 | TRBV6-5 | TRBD1 | many | CASTRTGGAGNTIYF | TGTGCCAGCACCCGGACAGGGGGCGCCGGAAACACCATATATTTT
TRBJ1-2 | TRBV4-1 | - | many | CASSQTFVVYGYTF | TGCGCCAGCAGCCAGACTTTTGTCGTCTATGGCTACACCTTC
TRBJ1-1 | TRBV5-1 | - | - | CASRDDSRTEAFF | TGCGCCAGCAGGGATGACAGTAGGACTGAAGCTTTCTTT
TRBJ2-7 | TRBV30 | TRBD2 | - | CAWGREESSYEQYF | TGTGCCTGGGGGAGGGAAGAGAGCTCCTACGAGCAGTACTTC
TRBJ2-5 | TRBV30 | TRBD1 | once | CAWSVHQTGAETQYF | TGTGCCTGGAGTGTACACCAGACAGGGGCGGAGACCCAGTACTTC
TRBJ2-7 | TRBV19 | - | - | CASSIIADTYEQYF | TGTGCCAGTAGTATTATAGCAGATACCTACGAGCAGTACTTC
TRBJ2-2 | TRBV19 | - | - | CASSIGQGRGNTGELFF | TGTGCCAGTAGTATAGGCCAGGGAAGAGGAAACACCGGGGAGCTGTTTTTT
TRBJ1-1 | TRBV27 | - | - | CASSPAEGNTEAFF | TGTGCCAGCAGCCCCGCGGAAGGGAACACTGAAGCTTTCTTT
TRBJ2-4 | TRBV5-8 | TRBD2 | - | CASSLAGGALAKNIQYF | TGTGCCAGCAGCTTGGCCGGGGGGGCTTTAGCCAAAAACATTCAGTACTTC
TRBJ1-2 | TRBV30 | - | - | CAWSPADGNGYTF | TGTGCCTGGAGTCCTGCGGATGGTAATGGCTACACCTTC
TRBJ1-3 | TRBV10-3 | - | - | CAITGDRGNTIYF | TGTGCCATCACCGGAGACAGAGGAAACACCATATATTTT
TRBJ1-1 | TRBV27 | - | - | CASSFGRTEAFF | TGTGCCAGCAGTTTCGGTAGAACTGAAGCTTTCTTT
TRBJ1-4 | TRBV27 | TRBD1 | - | CASSGSTGRGEKLFF | TGTGCCAGCAGTGGCTCGACAGGGAGAGGGGAAAAACTGTTTTTT
TRBJ1-1 | TRBV11-1 | TRBD1 | once | CASSLVEGAGAEAFF | TGTGCCAGCAGCTTAGTGGAGGGGGCAGGCGCTGAAGCTTTCTTT
TRBJ2-3 | TRBV29-1 | TRBD2 | - | CSGISGSTSTDTQYF | TGCAGCGGGATTAGCGGGAGCACTAGCACAGATACGCAGTATTTT
TRBJ2-7 | TRBV11-2 | TRBD1 | - | CASSFRTGGGKGEQYF | TGTGCCAGCAGCTTTCGGACAGGGGGCGGAAAAGGCGAGCAGTACTTC
TRBJ2-7 | TRBV3-1/TRBV3-2 | - | - | CASSFDSYEQYF | TGTGCCAGCAGTTTCGACAGTTACGAGCAGTACTTC
TRBJ1-2 | TRBV5-1 | TRBD1 | - | CASIIQGTGEKGAVCYTF | TGCGCCAGCATAATACAGGGAACAGGGGAAAAGGGTGCGGTATGCTACACCTTC
TRBJ2-1 | TRBV7-9 | - | - | CASSPQGLYNEQFF | TGTGCCAGCAGCCCACAGGGCCTATACAATGAGCAGTTCTTC
TRBJ2-4 | TRBV21-1 | - | - | CASSNVAVKNIQYF | TGTGCCAGCAGCAATGTGGCGGTCAAAAACATTCAGTACTTC
TRBJ2-7 | TRBV5-5 | - | - | CASSFSGEYEQYF | TGTGCCAGCAGCTTTTCCGGGGAGTACGAGCAGTACTTC
TRBJ2-1 | TRBV6-5 | - | - | CASSSDSRGEQFF | TGTGCCAGCAGTTCGGACAGCCGCGGTGAGCAGTTCTTC
TRBJ2-3 | TRBV5-1 | TRBD1 | - | CASSATGRFSTDTQYF | TGCGCCAGCAGCGCGACAGGGAGATTTAGCACAGATACGCAGTATTTT
TRBJ1-4 | TRBV18 | - | - | CASSPGGTNEKLFF | TGTGCCAGCTCACCGGGGGGGACTAATGAAAAACTGTTTTTT
TRBJ1-5 | TRBV4-1 | - | many | CASSQGALLSNQPQHF | TGCGCCAGCAGCCAAGGGGCGCTCTTGAGCAATCAGCCCCAGCATTTT
TRBJ2-7 | TRBV5-1 | TRBD2 | - | CASSLVGGSSYEQYF | TGCGCCAGCAGCTTGGTGGGCGGGAGCTCCTACGAGCAGTACTTC
TRBJ1-1 | TRBV19 | - | few | CASSISWGRVSEAFF | TGTGCCAGTAGTATATCTTGGGGGCGCGTCTCTGAAGCTTTCTTT
TRBJ1-2 | TRBV28 | TRBD1 | - | CASSTGQGPLGGYTF | TGTGCCAGCAGCACCGGACAGGGTCCCCTTGGAGGCTACACCTTC
TRBJ1-1 | TRBV2 | TRBD1 | - | CASSDRTGGGTEAFF | TGTGCCAGCAGCGACCGGACAGGGGGGGGCACTGAAGCTTTCTTT
TRBJ2-1 | TRBV5-4 | - | few | CASSLFGQARGNEQFF | TGTGCCAGCAGCTTGTTTGGGCAGGCTAGGGGCAATGAGCAGTTCTTC
TRBJ2-1 | TRBV5-1 | TRBD2 | few | CASSLGLAANEQFF | TGCGCCAGCAGCTTGGGACTAGCCGCCAATGAGCAGTTCTTC
TRBJ2-1 | TRBV3-1/TRBV3-2 | TRBD1 | - | CASSQDISGQGNNEQFF | TGTGCCAGCAGCCAAGATATTTCGGGACAGGGGAACAATGAGCAGTTCTTC
TRBJ2-3 | TRBV12-5 | - | - | CASGLERGSGTDTQYF | TGTGCTAGTGGTTTAGAAAGGGGTTCCGGGACAGATACGCAGTATTTT
TRBJ2-7 | TRBV30 | - | - | CAWSVLSEQYF | TGTGCCTGGAGTGTACTCTCCGAGCAGTACTTC
TRBJ2-1 | TRBV5-6 | - | - | CASSLGGVAEQFF | TGTGCCAGCAGCTTAGGGGGGGTGGCAGAGCAGTTCTTC
TRBJ1-2 | TRBV7-2 | - | - | CASSGGWWGYTF | TGTGCCAGCAGCGGAGGATGGTGGGGCTACACCTTC
TRBJ1-2 | TRBV15 | - | - | CATSRVVGAYYGYTF | TGTGCCACCAGCAGAGTGGTGGGGGCGTACTATGGCTACACCTTC
TRBJ1-2 | TRBV7-8 | - | - | CASNLGVQGMSYGYTF | TGTGCCAGCAACTTAGGAGTGCAGGGGATGAGCTATGGCTACACCTTC
TRBJ2-3 | TRBV7-2 | - | - | CASSPRTLGTDTQYF | TGTGCCAGCAGCCCCAGAACCCTTGGCACAGATACGCAGTATTTT